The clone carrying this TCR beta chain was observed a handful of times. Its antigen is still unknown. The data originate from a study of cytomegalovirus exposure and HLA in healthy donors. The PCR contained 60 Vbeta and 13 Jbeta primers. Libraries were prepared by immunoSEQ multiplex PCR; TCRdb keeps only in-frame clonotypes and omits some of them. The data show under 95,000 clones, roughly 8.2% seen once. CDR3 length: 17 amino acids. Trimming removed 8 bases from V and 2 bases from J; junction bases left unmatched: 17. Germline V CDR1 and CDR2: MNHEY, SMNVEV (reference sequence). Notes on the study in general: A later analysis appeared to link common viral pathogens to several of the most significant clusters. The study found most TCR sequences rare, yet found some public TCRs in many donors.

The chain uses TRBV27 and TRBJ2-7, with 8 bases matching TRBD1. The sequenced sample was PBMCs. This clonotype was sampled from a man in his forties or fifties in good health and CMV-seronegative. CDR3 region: CASSQLTGTGLTYEQYF. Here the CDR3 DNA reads TGTGCCAGCTCACAACTAACCGGGACAGGATTGACCTACGAGCAGTACTTC.